The entry below gives a single T cell receptor beta chain sequence along with its context. Its antigen is unidentified. The source of the sample is a study of T cells in pancreatic ductal adenocarcinoma. Study-wide results and caveats: Mean clonality was around 0.11 in tumors and roughly 0.067 in blood, not significantly different.

Sequencing used immunoSEQ multiplex PCR; TCRdb keeps in-frame clones, though not all of them. The table includes 7,500 to 9,500 clones, just under 90% detected once. Surgery without prior neoadjuvant therapy was the treatment of the selected pancreatic ductal adenocarcinoma patients. Material: PBMCs. The clonotype originates from a human donor with pancreatic ductal adenocarcinoma.

CDR3 coding DNA: TGTGCCAGCACCCCGACAGACCCTAACTATGGCTACACCTTC. This sequence encodes CASTPTDPNYGYTF. The chain employs TRBV5-6 and TRBJ1-2; possible D gene TRBD1, 5 bases. Germline V CDR1 and CDR2: SGHDT, YYEEEE. V shed 6 bases and J shed 0 bases, with 12 bases lying between them. This CDR3 contains 14 residues.